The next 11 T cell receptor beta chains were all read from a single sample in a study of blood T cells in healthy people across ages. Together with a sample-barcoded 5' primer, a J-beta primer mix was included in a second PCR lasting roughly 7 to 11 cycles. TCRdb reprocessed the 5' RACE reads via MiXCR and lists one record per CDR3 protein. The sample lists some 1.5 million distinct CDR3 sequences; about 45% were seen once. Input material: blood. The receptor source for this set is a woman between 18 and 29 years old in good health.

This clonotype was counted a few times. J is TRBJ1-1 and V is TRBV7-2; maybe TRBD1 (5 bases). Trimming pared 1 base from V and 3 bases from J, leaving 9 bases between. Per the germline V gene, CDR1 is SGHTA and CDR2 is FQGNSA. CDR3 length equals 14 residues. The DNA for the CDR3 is TGTGCCAGCAGCTTAGGTTCAGGGTACACTGAAGCTTTCTTT. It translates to CASSLGSGYTEAFF.

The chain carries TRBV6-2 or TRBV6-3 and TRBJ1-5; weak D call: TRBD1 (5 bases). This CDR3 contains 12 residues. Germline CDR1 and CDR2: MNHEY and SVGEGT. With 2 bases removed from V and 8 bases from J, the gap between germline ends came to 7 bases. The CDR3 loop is CASSYGGKPQHF. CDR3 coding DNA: TGTGCCAGCAGTTACGGGGGGAAGCCCCAGCATTTT.

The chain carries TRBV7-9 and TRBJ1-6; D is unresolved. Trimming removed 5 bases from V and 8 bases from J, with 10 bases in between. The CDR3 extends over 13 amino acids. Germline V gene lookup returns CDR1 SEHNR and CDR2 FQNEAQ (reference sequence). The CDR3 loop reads CASSHLTDSPLHF. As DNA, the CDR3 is TGTGCCAGCAGCCACCTAACGGATTCACCCCTCCACTTT.

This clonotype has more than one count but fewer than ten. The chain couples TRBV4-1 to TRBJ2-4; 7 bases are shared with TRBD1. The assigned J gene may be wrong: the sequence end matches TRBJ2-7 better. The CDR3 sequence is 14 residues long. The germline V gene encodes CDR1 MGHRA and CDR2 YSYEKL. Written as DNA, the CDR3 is TGCGCCAGCAGCCAAAACAGGGGAGCCTACGAGCAGTACTTC. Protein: CASSQNRGAYEQYF.

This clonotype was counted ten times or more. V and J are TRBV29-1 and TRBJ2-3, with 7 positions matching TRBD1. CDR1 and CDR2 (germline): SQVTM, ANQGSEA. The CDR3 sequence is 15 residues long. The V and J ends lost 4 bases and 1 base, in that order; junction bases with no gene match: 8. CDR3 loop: CSVGLGQLRTDTQYF. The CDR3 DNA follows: TGCAGCGTTGGGCTGGGACAGCTGCGCACAGATACGCAGTATTTT.

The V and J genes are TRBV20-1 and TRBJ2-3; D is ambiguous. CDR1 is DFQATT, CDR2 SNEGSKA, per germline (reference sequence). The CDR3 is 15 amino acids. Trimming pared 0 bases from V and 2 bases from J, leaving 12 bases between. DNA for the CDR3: TGCAGTGCTAGAGATTTCAGGCAGGACACAGATACGCAGTATTTT. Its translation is CSARDFRQDTDTQYF.

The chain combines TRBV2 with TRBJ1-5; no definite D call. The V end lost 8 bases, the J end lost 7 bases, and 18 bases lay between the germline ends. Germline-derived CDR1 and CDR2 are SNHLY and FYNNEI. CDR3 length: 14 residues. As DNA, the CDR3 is TGTGCCAGCCGGTTGGGCTCTGTAGTACAGCCCCAGCATTTT. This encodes CASRLGSVVQPQHF. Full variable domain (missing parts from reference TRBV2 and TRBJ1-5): EPEVTQTPSHQVTQMGQEVILRCVPISNHLYFYWYRQILGQKVEFLVSFYNNEISEKSEIFDDQFSVERPDGSNFTLKIRSTKLEDSAMYFCASRLGSVVQPQHFGDGTRLSIL.

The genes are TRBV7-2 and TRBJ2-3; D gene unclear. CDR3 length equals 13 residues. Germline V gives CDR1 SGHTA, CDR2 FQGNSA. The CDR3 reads CVGNLQSTDTQYF. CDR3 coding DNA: TGTGTCGGCAACCTCCAGAGCACAGATACGCAGTATTTT.

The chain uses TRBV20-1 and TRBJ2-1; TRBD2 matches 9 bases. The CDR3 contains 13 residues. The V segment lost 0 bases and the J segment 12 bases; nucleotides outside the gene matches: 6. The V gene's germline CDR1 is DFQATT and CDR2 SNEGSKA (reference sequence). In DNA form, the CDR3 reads TGCAGTGCTAGAGAGACTAGCGGAGCCTGGCAGTTCTTC. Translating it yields CSARETSGAWQFF.

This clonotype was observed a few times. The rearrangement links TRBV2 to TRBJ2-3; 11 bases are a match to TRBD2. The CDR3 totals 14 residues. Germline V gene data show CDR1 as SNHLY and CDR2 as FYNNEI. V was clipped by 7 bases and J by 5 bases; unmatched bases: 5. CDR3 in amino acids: CASISGGAIDTQYF. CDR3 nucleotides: TGTGCCAGCATTAGCGGGGGGGCCATAGATACGCAGTATTTT.

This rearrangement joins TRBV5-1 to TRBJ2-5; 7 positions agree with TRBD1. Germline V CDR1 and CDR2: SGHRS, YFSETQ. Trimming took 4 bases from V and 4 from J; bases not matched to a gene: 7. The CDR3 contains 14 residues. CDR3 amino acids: CASSPQQGPETQYF. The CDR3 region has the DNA TGCGCCAGCAGCCCCCAACAGGGGCCAGAGACCCAGTACTTC.